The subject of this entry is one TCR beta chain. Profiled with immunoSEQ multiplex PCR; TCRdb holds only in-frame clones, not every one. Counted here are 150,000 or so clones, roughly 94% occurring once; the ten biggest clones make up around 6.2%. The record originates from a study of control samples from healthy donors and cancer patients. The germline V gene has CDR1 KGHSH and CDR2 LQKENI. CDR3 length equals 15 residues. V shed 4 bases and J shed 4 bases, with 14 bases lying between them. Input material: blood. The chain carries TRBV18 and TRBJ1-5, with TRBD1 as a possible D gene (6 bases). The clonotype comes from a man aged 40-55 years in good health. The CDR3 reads CASSLTGHPNQPQHF. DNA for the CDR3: TGTGCCAGCTCACTTACGGGACACCCAAATCAGCCCCAGCATTTT.